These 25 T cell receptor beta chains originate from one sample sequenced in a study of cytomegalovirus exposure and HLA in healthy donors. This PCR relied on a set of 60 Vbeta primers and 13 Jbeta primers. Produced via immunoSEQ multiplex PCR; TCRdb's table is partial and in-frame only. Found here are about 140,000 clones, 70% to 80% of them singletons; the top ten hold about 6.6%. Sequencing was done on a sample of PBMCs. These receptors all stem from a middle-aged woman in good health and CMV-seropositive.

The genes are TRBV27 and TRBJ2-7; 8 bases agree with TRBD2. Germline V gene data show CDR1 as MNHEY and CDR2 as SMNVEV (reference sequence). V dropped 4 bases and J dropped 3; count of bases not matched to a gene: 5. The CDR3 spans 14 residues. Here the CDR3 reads CASSSVAGIYEQYF. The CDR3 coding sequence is TGTGCCAGCAGTTCCGTAGCGGGAATCTACGAGCAGTACTTC.

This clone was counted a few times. The CDR3 DNA reads as TGTGCCAGCAGCTTAGCTAGCGGGAGATACTACAATGAGCAGTTCTTC. Translation: CASSLASGRYYNEQFF. The genes are TRBV9 and TRBJ2-1, with 10 bases lining up with TRBD2. Germline-derived CDR1 and CDR2 are SGDLS and YYNGEE. This CDR3 has 16 residues. Trimming removed 4 bases from V and 3 bases from J; junction bases left unmatched: 7. The whole variable domain, filled in from reference TRBV9 and TRBJ2-1, reads DSGVTQTPKHLITATGQRVTLRCSPRSGDLSVYWYQQSLDQGLQFLIQYYNGEERAKGNILERFSAQQFPDLHSELNLSSLELGDSALYFCASSLASGRYYNEQFFGPGTRLTVL.

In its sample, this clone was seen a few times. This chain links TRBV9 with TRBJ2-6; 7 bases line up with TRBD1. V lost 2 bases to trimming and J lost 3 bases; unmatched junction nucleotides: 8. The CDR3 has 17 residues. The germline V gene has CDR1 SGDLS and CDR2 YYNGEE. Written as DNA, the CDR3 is TGTGCCAGCAGCGTTTCGACAGGGACGCGTGGGGCCAACGTCCTGACTTTC. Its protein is CASSVSTGTRGANVLTF. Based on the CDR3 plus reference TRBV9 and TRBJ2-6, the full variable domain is DSGVTQTPKHLITATGQRVTLRCSPRSGDLSVYWYQQSLDQGLQFLIQYYNGEERAKGNILERFSAQQFPDLHSELNLSSLELGDSALYFCASSVSTGTRGANVLTFGAGSRLTVL.

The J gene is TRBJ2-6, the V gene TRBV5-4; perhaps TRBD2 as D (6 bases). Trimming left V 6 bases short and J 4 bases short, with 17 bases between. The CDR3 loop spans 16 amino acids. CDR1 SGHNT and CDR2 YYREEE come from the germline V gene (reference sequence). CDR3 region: CASTLGRGYGANVLTF. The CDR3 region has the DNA TGTGCCAGCACCCTAGGGCGGGGTTACGGGGCCAACGTCCTGACTTTC.

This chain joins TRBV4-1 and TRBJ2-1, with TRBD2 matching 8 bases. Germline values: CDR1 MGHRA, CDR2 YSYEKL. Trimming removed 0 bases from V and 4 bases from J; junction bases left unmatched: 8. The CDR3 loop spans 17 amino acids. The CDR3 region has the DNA TGCGCCAGCAGCCAAGACCCCGCGGGAGGCCTATACAATGAGCAGTTCTTC. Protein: CASSQDPAGGLYNEQFF.

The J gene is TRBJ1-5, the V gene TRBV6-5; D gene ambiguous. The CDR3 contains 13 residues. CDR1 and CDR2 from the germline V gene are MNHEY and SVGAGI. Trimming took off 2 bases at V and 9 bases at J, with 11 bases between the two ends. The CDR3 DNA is TGTGCCAGCAGTTACATCCCCGGGAGGCCCCAGCATTTT. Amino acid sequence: CASSYIPGRPQHF.

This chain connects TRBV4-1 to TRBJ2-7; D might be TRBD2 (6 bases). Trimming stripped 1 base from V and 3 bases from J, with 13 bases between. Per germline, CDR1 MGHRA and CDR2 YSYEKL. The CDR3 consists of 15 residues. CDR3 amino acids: CASSQGSTGVYEQYF. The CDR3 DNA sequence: TGCGCCAGCAGCCAAGGGTCAACGGGGGTCTACGAGCAGTACTTC.

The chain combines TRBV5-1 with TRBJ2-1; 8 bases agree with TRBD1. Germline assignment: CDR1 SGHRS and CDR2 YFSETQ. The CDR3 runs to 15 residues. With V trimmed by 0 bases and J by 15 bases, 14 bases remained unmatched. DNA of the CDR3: TGCGCCAGCAGCTTGGGAGCAGGGGGCTCGGGTCTAGGGTTCTTC. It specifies CASSLGAGGSGLGFF.

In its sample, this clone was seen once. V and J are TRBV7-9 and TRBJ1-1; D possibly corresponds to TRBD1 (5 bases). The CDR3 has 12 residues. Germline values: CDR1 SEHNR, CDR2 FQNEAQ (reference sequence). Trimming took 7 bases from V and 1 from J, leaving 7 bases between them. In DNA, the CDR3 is TGTGCCAGCAATCAGGGGAACACTGAAGCTTTCTTT. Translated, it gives CASNQGNTEAFF.

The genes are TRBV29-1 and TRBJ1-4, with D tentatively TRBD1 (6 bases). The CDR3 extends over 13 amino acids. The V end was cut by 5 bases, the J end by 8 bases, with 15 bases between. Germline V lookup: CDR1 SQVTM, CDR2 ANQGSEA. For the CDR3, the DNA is TGCAGCGTTACCAGGGGTGGTTTAGAAAAACTGTTTTTT. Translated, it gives CSVTRGGLEKLFF.

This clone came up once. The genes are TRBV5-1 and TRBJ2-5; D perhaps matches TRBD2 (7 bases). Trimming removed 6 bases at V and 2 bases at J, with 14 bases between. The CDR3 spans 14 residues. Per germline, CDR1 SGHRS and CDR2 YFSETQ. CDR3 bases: TGCGCCAGCAATTCCGAGGGGGGGCAAGAGACCCAGTACTTC. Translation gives CASNSEGGQETQYF. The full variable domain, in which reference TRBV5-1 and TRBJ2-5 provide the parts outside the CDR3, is KAGVTQTPRYLIKTRGQQVTLSCSPISGHRSVSWYQQTPGQGLQFLFEYFSETQRNKGNFPGRFSGRQFSNSRSEMNVSTLELGDSALYLCASNSEGGQETQYFGPGTRLLVL.

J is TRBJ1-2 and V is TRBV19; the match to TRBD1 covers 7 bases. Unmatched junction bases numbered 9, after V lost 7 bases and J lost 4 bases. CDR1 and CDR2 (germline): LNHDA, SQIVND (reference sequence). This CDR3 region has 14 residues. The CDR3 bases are TGTGCCAGTACAACCACAGGGGCGGGCTATGGCTACACCTTC. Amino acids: CASTTTGAGYGYTF.

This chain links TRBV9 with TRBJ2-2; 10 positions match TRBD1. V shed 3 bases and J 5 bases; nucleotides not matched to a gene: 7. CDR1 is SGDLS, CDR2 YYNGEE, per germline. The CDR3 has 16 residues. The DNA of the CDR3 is TGTGCCAGCAGCGGATACCCGGGACAGGGGACCGGGGAGCTGTTTTTT. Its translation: CASSGYPGQGTGELFF.

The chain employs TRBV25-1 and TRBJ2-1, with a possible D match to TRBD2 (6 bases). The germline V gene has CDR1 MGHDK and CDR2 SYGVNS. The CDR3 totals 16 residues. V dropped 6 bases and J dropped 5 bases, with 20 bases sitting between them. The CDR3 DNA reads TGTGCCAGCAGCCTCACAGGTGGTAGCGGAAACAATGAGCAGTTCTTC. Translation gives CASSLTGGSGNNEQFF.

CDR3 sequence: CASSPWGLAGSTDTQYF. The DNA for the CDR3 is TGTGCCAGCAGCCCCTGGGGCCTAGCGGGAAGCACAGATACGCAGTATTTT. The rearrangement joins TRBV7-6 to TRBJ2-3, with 9 bases that match TRBD2. This CDR3 is built from 17 residues. CDR1 is SGHVS and CDR2 is FNYEAQ in the germline V gene. The V gene end was trimmed by 5 bases and the J gene end by 0 bases; junction bases not matched to a gene: 9.

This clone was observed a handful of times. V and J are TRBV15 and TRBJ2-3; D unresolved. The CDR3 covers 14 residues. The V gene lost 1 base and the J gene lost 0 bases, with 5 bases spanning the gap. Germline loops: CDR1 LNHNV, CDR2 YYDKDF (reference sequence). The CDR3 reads CATSRARSTDTQYF. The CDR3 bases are TGTGCCACCAGCAGAGCGAGGAGCACAGATACGCAGTATTTT.

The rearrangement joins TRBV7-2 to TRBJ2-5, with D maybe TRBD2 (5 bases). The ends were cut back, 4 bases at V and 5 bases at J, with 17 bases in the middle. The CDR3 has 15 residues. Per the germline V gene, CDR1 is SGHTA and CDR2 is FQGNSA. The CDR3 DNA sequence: TGTGCCAGCAGCTCTCAGACGAGGAGGAGGGAGACCCAGTACTTC. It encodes CASSSQTRRRETQYF.

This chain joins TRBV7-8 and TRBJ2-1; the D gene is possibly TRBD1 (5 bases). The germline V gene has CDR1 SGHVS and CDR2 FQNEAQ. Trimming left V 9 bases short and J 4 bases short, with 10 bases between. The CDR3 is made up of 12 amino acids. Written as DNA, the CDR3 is TGTGCCAGTAGGGGCCAGTACAATGAGCAGTTCTTC. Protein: CASRGQYNEQFF. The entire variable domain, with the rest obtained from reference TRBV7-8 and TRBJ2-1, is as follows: GAGVSQSPRYKVAKRGQDVALRCDPISGHVSLFWYQQALGQGPEFLTYFQNEAQLDKSGLPSDRFFAERPEGSVSTLKIQRTQQEDSAVYLCASRGQYNEQFFGPGTRLTVL.

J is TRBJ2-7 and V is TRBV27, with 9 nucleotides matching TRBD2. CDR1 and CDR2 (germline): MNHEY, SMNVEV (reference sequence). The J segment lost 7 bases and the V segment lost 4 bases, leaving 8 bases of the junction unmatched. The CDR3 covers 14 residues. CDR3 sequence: CASSYVGLAQEQYF. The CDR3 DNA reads TGTGCCAGCAGTTACGTCGGACTAGCGCAAGAGCAGTACTTC.

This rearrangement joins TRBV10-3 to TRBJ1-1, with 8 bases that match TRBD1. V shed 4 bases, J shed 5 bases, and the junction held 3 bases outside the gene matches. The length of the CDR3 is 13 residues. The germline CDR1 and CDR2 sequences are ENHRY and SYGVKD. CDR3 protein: CAISAQGGTEAFF. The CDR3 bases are TGTGCCATCAGTGCACAGGGGGGGACTGAAGCTTTCTTT.

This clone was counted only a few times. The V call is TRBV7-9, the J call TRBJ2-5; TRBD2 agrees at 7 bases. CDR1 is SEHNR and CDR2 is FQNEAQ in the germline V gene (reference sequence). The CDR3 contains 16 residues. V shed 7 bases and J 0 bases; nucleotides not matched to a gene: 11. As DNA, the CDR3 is TGTGCCAGCATTCAGAGGGCTAGCGGCAACCAAGAGACCCAGTACTTC. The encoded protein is CASIQRASGNQETQYF.

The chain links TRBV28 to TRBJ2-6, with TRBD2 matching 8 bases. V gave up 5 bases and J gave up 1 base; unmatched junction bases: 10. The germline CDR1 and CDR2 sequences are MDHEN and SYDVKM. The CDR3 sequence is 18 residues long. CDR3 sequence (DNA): TGTGCCAGCAGTCGGGTCGGGAGGGCTCGTTCTGGGGCCAACGTCCTGACTTTC. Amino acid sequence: CASSRVGRARSGANVLTF.

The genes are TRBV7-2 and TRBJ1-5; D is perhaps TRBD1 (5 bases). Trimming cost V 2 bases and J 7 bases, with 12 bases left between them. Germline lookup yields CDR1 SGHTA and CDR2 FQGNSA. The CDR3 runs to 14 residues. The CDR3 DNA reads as TGTGCCAGCAGCTTAAAAGGGGAAGGGCAGCCCCAGCATTTT. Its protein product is CASSLKGEGQPQHF.

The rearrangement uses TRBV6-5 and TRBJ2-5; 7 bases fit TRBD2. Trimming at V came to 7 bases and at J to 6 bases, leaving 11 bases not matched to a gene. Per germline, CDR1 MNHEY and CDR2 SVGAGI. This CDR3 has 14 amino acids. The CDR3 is CASTPTRREQTQYF. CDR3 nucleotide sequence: TGTGCCAGCACCCCGACTCGGCGGGAGCAGACCCAGTACTTC.

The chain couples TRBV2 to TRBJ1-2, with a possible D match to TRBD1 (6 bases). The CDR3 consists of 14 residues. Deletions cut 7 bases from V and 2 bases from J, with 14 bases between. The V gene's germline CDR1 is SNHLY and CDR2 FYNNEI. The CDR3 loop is CASNRVDRNYGYTF. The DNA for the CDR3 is TGTGCCAGCAATAGGGTTGACAGGAACTATGGCTACACCTTC.